This TCR beta chain was identified in a study of cytomegalovirus exposure and HLA in healthy donors. Study results and limitations: In a later analysis, CMV-associated beta chains were mostly HLA-associated, it appeared. For most TCR beta V segments, an earlier analysis put the productive rate at about 90% or about 30% of the time.

As to this clone: Its target is unknown.

Primers for the PCR totalled 60 Vbeta and 13 Jbeta. Here immunoSEQ multiplex PCR was the method, and the copy in TCRdb shows in-frame clones only, minus some. This table has 80,000 or so clones, more than 50% appearing once. The TCR sequence derives from a male donor in good health and CMV-seropositive. Sequenced material: PBMCs.

The CDR3 DNA is TGTGCCAGCAGCCCCCTGGGCAGTATAGCTTTCTTT. This codes for CASSPLGSIAFF. The J gene is TRBJ1-1, the V gene TRBV27; the D is unclear. The V and J ends lost 6 bases and 10 bases respectively, with 15 bases between them. The germline V gene encodes CDR1 MNHEY and CDR2 SMNVEV (reference sequence). The CDR3 extends over 12 amino acids.